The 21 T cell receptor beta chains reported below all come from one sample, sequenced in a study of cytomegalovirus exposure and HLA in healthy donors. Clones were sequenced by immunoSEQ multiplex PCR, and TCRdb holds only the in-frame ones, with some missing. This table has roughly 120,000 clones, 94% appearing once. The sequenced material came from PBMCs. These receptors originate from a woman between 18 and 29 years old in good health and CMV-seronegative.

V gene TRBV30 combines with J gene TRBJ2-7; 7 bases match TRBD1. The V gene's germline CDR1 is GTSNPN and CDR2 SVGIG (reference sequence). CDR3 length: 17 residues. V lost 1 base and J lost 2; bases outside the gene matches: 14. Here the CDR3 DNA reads TGTGCCTGGAGTGCCCGATCCGGGACAGAAACCACCTACGAGCAGTACTTC. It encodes CAWSARSGTETTYEQYF.

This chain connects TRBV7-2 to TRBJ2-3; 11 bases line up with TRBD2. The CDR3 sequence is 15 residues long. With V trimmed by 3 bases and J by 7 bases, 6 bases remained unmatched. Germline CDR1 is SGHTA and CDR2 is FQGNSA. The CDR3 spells CASSLVLAGENTQYF. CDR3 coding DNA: TGTGCCAGCAGCTTGGTACTAGCGGGAGAAAATACGCAGTATTTT.

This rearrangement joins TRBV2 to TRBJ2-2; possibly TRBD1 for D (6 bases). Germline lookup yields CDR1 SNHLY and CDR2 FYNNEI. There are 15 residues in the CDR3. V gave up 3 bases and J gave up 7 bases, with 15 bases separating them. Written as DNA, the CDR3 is TGTGCCAGCAGTGAGCAGGGGACCCCTAACGGGGAGCTGTTTTTT. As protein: CASSEQGTPNGELFF. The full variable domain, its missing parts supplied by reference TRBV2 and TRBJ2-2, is EPEVTQTPSHQVTQMGQEVILRCVPISNHLYFYWYRQILGQKVEFLVSFYNNEISEKSEIFDDQFSVERPDGSNFTLKIRSTKLEDSAMYFCASSEQGTPNGELFFGEGSRLTVL.

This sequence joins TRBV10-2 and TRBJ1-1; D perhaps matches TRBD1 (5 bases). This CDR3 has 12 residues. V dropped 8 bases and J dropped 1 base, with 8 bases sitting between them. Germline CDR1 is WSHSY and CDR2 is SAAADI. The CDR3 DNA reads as TGCGCCAGCCTAACAGGGAACACTGAAGCTTTCTTT. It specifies CASLTGNTEAFF.

The CDR3 loop is CSVDGGQREQYF. In DNA, the CDR3 is TGCAGCGTTGACGGGGGGCAGAGGGAGCAGTACTTC. The gene calls are TRBV29-1 and TRBJ2-7; D possibly corresponds to TRBD2 (7 bases). CDR1 SQVTM and CDR2 ANQGSEA come from the germline V gene. The CDR3 sequence is 12 residues long. Trimming cost V 3 bases and J 7 bases, with 13 bases left between them.

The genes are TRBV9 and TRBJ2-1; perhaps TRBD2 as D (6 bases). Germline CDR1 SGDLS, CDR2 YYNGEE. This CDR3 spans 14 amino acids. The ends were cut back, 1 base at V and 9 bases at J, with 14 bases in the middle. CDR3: CASSVRDPGGEQFF. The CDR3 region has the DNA TGTGCCAGCAGCGTACGTGACCCCGGGGGTGAGCAGTTCTTC.

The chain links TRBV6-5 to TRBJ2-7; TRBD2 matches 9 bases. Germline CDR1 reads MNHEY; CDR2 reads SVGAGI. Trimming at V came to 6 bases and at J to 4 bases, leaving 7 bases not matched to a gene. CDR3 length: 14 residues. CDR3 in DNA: TGTGCCAGCAGGCCGGGACTAGCTACATACGAGCAGTACTTC. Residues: CASRPGLATYEQYF.

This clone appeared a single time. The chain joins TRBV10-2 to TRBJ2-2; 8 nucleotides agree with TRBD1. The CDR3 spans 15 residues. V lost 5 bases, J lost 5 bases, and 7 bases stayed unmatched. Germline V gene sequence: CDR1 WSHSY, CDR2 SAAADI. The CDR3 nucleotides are TGCGCCAGCAGTCCTACGACAGGGGCGACCGGGGAGCTGTTTTTT. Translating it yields CASSPTTGATGELFF.

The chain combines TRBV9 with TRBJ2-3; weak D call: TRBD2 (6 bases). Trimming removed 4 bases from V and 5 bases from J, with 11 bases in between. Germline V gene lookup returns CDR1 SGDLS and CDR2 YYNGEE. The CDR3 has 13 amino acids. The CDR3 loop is CASSPRGGDTQYF. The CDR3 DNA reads TGTGCCAGCAGCCCGAGGGGAGGAGATACGCAGTATTTT. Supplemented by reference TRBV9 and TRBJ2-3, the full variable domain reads DSGVTQTPKHLITATGQRVTLRCSPRSGDLSVYWYQQSLDQGLQFLIQYYNGEERAKGNILERFSAQQFPDLHSELNLSSLELGDSALYFCASSPRGGDTQYFGPGTRLTVL.

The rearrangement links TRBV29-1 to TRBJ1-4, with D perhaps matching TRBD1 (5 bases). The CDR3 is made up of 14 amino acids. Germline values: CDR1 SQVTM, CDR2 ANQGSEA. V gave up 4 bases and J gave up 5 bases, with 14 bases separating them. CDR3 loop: CSVASQGTNEKLFF. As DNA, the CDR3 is TGCAGCGTTGCCTCCCAGGGAACGAATGAAAAACTGTTTTTT.

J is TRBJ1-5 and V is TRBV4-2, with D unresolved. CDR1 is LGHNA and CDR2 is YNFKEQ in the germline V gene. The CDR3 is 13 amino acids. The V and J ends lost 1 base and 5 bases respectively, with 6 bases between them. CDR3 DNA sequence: TGTGCCAGCAGCCAAGCCCCAGATCAGCCCCAGCATTTT. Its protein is CASSQAPDQPQHF.

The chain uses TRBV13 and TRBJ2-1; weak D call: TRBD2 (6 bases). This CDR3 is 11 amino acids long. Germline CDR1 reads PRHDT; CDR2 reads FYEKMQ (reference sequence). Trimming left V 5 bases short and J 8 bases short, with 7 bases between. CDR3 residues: CASSGGDEQFF. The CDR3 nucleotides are TGTGCCAGCAGCGGCGGGGATGAGCAGTTCTTC.

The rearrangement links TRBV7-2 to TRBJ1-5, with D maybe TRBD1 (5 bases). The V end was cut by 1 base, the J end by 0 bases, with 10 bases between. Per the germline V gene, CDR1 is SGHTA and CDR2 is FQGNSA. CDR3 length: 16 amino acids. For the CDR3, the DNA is TGTGCCAGCAGCTTAGGGGTGGGGCATAGCAATCAGCCCCAGCATTTT. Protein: CASSLGVGHSNQPQHF.

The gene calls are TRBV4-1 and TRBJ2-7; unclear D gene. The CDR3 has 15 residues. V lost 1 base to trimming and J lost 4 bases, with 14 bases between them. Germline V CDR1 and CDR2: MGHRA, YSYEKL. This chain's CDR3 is CASSQALGFGYEQYF. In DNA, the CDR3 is TGCGCCAGCAGCCAAGCTCTTGGTTTCGGGTACGAGCAGTACTTC.

The CDR3 DNA reads as TGTGCCAGCAGCTTAGGACAGGGAACGAACACTGAAGCTTTCTTT. Its translation: CASSLGQGTNTEAFF. This sequence joins TRBV11-3 and TRBJ1-1; TRBD1 agrees at 7 bases. Germline V gives CDR1 SGHNT, CDR2 YENEEA. V lost 1 base to trimming and J lost 1 base; unmatched junction nucleotides: 3. The CDR3 is 15 residues long.

Here the CDR3 DNA reads TGTGCCAGCAGTGACCCCGGAGGACAGGGAAAAACTGAAGCTTTCTTT. The encoded protein is CASSDPGGQGKTEAFF. This chain connects TRBV6-1 to TRBJ1-1; 8 bases agree with TRBD1. Germline loops: CDR1 MNHNS, CDR2 SASEGT. The V segment lost 3 bases and the J segment 5 bases; nucleotides outside the gene matches: 11. The CDR3 runs 16 residues.

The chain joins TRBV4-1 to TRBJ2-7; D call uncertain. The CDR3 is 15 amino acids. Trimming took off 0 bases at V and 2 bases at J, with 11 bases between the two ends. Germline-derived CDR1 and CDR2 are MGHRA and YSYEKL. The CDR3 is CASSQDPLAAYEQYF. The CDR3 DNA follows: TGCGCCAGCAGCCAAGATCCCCTGGCAGCCTACGAGCAGTACTTC.

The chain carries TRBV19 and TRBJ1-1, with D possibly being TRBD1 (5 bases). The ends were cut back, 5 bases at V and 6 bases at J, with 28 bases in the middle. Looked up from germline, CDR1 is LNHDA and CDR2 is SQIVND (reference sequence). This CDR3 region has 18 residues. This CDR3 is CASSEAGLGHSRPSEAFF. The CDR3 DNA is TGTGCCAGTAGTGAAGCAGGGCTGGGGCATTCCCGACCCTCTGAAGCTTTCTTT.

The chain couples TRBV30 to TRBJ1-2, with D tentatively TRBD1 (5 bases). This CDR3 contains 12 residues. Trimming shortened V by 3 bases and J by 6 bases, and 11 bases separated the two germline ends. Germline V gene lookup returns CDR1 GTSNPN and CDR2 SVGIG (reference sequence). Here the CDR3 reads CAWSLGGDGYTF. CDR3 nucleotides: TGTGCCTGGAGCCTCGGGGGGGATGGCTACACCTTC. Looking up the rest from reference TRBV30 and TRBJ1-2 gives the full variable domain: SQTIHQWPATLVQPVGSPLSLECTVEGTSNPNLYWYRQAAGRGLQLLFYSVGIGQISSEVPQNLSASRPQDRQFILSSKKLLLSDSGFYLCAWSLGGDGYTFGSGTRLTVV.

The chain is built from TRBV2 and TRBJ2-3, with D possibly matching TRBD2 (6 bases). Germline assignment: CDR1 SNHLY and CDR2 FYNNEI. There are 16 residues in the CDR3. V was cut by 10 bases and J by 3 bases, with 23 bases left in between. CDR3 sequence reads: CAIGTPGTESTDTQYF. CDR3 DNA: TGTGCCATCGGAACACCCGGGACTGAGAGTACAGATACGCAGTATTTT.

CDR3 residues: CASSALDSLELFF. The CDR3 DNA reads as TGCGCCAGCAGCGCGTTGGACTCGTTAGAACTGTTTTTT. The chain uses TRBV4-1 and TRBJ1-4; D unclear. This CDR3 region has 13 residues. The V gene's germline CDR1 is MGHRA and CDR2 YSYEKL. The V and J ends lost 5 bases and 12 bases respectively, with 16 bases between them.